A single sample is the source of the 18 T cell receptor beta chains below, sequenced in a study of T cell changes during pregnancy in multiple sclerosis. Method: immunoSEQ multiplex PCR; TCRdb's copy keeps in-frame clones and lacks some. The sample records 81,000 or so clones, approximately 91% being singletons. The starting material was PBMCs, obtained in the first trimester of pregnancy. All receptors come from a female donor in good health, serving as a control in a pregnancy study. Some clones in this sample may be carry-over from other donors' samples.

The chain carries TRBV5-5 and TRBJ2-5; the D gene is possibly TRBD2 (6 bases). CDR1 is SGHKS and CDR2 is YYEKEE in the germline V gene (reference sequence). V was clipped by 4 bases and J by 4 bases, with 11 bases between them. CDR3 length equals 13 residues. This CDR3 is CASSRGWGETQYF. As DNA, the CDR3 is TGTGCCAGCAGCCGGGGGTGGGGAGAGACCCAGTACTTC.

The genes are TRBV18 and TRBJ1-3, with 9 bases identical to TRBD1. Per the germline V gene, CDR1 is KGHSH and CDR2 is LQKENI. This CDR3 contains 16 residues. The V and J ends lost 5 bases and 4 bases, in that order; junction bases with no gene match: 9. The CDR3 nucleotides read TGTGCCAGCTCAGGACAGGGGTTAAACTCCGGAAACACCATATATTTT. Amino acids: CASSGQGLNSGNTIYF.

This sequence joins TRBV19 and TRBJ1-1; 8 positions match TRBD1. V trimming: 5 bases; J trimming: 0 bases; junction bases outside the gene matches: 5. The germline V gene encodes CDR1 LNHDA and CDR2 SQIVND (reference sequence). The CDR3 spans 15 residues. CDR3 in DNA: TGTGCCAGTAGTGCACAGGACAGGGTGAACACTGAAGCTTTCTTT. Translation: CASSAQDRVNTEAFF.

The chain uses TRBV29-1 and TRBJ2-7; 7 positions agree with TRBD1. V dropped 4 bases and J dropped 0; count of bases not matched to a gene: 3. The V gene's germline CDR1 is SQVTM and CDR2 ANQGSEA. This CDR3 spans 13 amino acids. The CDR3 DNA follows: TGCAGCGTTGCCGACAGGGCCTCCTACGAGCAGTACTTC. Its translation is CSVADRASYEQYF.

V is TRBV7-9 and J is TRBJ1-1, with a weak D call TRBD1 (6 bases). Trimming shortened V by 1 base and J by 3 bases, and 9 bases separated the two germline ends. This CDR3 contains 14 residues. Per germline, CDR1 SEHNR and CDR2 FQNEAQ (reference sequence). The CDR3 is CASSLVPGDTEAFF. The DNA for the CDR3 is TGTGCCAGCAGCTTAGTGCCAGGGGACACTGAAGCTTTCTTT. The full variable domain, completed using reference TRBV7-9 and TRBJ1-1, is DTGVSQNPRHKITKRGQNVTFRCDPISEHNRLYWYRQTLGQGPEFLTYFQNEAQLEKSRLLSDRFSAERPKGSFSTLEIQRTEQGDSAMYLCASSLVPGDTEAFFGQGTRLTVV.

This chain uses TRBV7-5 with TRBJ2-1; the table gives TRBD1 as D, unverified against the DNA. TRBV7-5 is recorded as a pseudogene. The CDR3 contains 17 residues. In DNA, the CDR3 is TGTGTCAGAAGCCCCAAAAAACGGGACAGAGAAGTAAATGAGCAGTTCTTC. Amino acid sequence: CVRSPKKRDREVNEQFF.

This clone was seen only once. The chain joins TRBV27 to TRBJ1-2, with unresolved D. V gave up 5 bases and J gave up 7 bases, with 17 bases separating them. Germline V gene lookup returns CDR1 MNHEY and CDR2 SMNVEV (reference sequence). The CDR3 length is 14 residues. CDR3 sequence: CASSPLGGLLGYTF. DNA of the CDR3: TGTGCCAGCAGTCCTCTGGGAGGGCTGCTTGGCTACACCTTC.

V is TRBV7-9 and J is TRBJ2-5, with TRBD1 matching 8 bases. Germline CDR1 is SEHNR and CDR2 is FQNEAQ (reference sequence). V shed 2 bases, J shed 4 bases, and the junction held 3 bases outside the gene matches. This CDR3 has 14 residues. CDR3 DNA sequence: TGTGCCAGCAGCTTAATACAGGGGGTAGAGACCCAGTACTTC. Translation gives CASSLIQGVETQYF. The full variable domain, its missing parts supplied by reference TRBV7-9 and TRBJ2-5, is DTGVSQNPRHKITKRGQNVTFRCDPISEHNRLYWYRQTLGQGPEFLTYFQNEAQLEKSRLLSDRFSAERPKGSFSTLEIQRTEQGDSAMYLCASSLIQGVETQYFGPGTRLLVL.

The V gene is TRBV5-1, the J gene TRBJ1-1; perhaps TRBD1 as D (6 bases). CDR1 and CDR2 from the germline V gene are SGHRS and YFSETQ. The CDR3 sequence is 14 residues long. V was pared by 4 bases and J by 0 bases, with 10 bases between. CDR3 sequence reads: CASSLTGMNTEAFF. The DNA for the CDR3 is TGCGCCAGCAGCCTTACAGGGATGAACACTGAAGCTTTCTTT.

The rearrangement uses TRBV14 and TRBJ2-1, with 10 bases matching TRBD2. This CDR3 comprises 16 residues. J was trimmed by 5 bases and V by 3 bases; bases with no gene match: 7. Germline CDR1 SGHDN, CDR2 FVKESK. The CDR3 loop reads CASSHFASGGNNEQFF. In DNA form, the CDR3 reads TGTGCCAGCAGCCATTTCGCTAGCGGGGGAAACAATGAGCAGTTCTTC.

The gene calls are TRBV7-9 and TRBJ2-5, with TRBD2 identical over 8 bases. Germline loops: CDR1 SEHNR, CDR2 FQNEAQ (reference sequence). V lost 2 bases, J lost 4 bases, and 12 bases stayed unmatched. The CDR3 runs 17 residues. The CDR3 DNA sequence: TGTGCCAGCAGCTTAACGGGAGGTAGCGGGGATGGAGAGACCCAGTACTTC. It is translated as CASSLTGGSGDGETQYF.

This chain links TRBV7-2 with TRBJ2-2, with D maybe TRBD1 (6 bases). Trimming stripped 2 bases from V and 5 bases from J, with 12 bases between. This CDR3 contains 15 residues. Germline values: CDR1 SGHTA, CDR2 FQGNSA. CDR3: CASSLLGHLTGELFF. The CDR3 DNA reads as TGTGCCAGCAGCTTATTGGGACATCTAACCGGGGAGCTGTTTTTT.

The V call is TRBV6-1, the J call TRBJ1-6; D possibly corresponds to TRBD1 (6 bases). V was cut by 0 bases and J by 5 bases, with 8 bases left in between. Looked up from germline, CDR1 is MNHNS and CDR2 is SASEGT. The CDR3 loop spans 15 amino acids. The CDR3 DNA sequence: TGTGCCAGCAGTGAAGCGGGGGCAGATAATTCACCCCTCCACTTT. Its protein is CASSEAGADNSPLHF.

The CDR3 here is CASSLLGDYEQYF. The CDR3 region has the DNA TGTGCCAGCAGTTTACTAGGGGACTACGAGCAGTACTTC. The chain is built from TRBV28 and TRBJ2-7; maybe TRBD1 (5 bases). The V end was cut by 2 bases, the J end by 3 bases, with 8 bases between. This CDR3 is built from 13 residues. Germline V gene data show CDR1 as MDHEN and CDR2 as SYDVKM.

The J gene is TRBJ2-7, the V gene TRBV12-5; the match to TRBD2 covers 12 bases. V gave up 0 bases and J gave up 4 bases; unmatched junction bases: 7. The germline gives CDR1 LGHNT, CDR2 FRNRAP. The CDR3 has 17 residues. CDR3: CASGLVNGLAGTYEQYF. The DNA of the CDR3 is TGTGCTAGTGGTTTGGTCAACGGACTAGCGGGAACGTACGAGCAGTACTTC. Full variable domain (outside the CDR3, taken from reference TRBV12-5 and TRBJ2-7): DARVTQTPRHKVTEMGQEVTMRCQPILGHNTVFWYRQTMMQGLELLAYFRNRAPLDDSGMPKDRFSAEMPDATLATLKIQPSEPRDSAVYFCASGLVNGLAGTYEQYFGPGTRLTVT.

CDR3 coding DNA: TGTGCCAGCAGCTTAGAGGGACTAGGTTCAGGAGAGCAGTTCTTC. Translated: CASSLEGLGSGEQFF. The chain joins TRBV7-9 to TRBJ2-1; TRBD2 agrees at 8 bases. The CDR3 consists of 15 residues. Germline V gene sequence: CDR1 SEHNR, CDR2 FQNEAQ (reference sequence). The V gene end was trimmed by 1 base and the J gene end by 10 bases; junction bases not matched to a gene: 9.

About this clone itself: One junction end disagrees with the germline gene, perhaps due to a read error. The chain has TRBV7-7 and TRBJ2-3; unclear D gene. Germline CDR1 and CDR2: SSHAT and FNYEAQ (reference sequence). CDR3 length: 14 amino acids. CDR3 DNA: TGTGCTAGCAGCCTCCGTTTTAGCACAGATACGCAGTATTTT. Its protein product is CASSLRFSTDTQYF.

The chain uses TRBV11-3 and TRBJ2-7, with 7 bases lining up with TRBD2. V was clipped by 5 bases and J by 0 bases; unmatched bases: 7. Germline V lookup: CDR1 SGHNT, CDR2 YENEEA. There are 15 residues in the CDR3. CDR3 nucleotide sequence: TGTGCCAGCAGCGCAGGACTAGGCCCCTCCTACGAGCAGTACTTC. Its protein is CASSAGLGPSYEQYF.